This entry concerns a single TCR beta chain. Antigen specificity is unknown. Each replicate PCR on the sorted subsets used 200 to 250 ng DNA (approximately 33,000 T cell genomes). Per the study methods: In the immunoSEQ data, sequences were junction-only and lacked quality scores, so filtering differed. Libraries were prepared by immunoSEQ multiplex PCR; TCRdb keeps only in-frame clonotypes and omits some of them. V and J calls and clone size come straight from that table; D and trimming were deduced from the DNA. The repertoire holds about 2.4 million clones, roughly nine tenths seen once, with around 0.14% in the top ten. This sample is drawn from a study of shared clonotypes between healthy human individuals. Whole-study results and caveats: Among non-shared clonotypes, generation probabilities were lower than among those shared by all four donors.

Recent vaccinations or acute infections were absent in the healthy HIV-negative adult donors. The TCR was taken from a man aged 18 to 30 in good health. The sequenced sample consisted of naive CD4+ T cells sorted from blood. Sample subset: CD45RA+ positively selected.

The CDR3 spells CASSYQDYNSPLHF. For the CDR3, the DNA is TGTGCCAGCAGTTACCAGGATTATAATTCACCCCTCCACTTT. This rearrangement joins TRBV6-6 to TRBJ1-6, with D unclear. The germline CDR1 and CDR2 sequences are MNHNY and SVGAGI (reference sequence). The CDR3 consists of 14 residues. V was pared by 2 bases and J by 4 bases, with 6 bases between.